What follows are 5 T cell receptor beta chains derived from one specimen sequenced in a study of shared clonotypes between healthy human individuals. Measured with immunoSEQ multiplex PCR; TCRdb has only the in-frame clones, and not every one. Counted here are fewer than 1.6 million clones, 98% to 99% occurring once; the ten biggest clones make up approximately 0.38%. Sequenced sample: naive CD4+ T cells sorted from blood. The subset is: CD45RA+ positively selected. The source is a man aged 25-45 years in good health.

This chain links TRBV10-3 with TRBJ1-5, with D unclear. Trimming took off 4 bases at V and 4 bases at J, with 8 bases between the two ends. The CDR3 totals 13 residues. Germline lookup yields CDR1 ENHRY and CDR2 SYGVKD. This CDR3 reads CAISAQSNQPQHF. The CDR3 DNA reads TGTGCCATCAGTGCCCAGAGTAATCAGCCCCAGCATTTT.

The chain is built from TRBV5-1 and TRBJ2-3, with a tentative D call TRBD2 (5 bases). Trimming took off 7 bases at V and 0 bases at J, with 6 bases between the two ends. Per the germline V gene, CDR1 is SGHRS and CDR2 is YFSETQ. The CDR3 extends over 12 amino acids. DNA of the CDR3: TGCGCCAGCCGGACTAGCACAGATACGCAGTATTTT. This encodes CASRTSTDTQYF. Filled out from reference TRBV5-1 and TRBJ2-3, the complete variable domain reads KAGVTQTPRYLIKTRGQQVTLSCSPISGHRSVSWYQQTPGQGLQFLFEYFSETQRNKGNFPGRFSGRQFSNSRSEMNVSTLELGDSALYLCASRTSTDTQYFGPGTRLTVL.

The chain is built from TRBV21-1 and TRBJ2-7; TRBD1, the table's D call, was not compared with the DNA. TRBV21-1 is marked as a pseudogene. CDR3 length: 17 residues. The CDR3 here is CASSKVSRPSGSHEQYF. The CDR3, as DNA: TGTGCCAGCAGCAAAGTCTCCCGCCCATCAGGCTCCCACGAGCAGTACTTC.

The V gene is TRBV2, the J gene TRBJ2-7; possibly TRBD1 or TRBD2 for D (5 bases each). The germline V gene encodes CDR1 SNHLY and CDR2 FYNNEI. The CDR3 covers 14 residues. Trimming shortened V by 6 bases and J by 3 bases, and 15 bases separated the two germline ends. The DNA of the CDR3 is TGTGCCAGCAGGATGCCCGGGACGAACTACGAGCAGTACTTC. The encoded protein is CASRMPGTNYEQYF.

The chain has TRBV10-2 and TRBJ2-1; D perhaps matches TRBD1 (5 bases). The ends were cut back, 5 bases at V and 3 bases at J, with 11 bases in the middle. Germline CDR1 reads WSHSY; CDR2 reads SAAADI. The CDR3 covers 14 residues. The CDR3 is CASSYDSSYNEQFF. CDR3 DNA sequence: TGCGCCAGCAGTTACGACAGCAGCTACAATGAGCAGTTCTTC.